These T cell receptor beta chains were read from a single sample in a study of spatial heterogeneity in lung cancer. TCRdb re-called the 5' RACE reads with MiXCR, one entry per CDR3 protein. In the table there are roughly 10,000 distinct CDR3 sequences, 4.5% to 6.5% of which are singletons. Sequenced material: PBMCs, taken at surgery. These receptors came from a male donor with early-stage non-small cell lung cancer. Each CDR3 is given with its conserved first and last residue. The D gene is left open where the match is weak. Rows give clone size only sometimes, using once, few, many, or a class for an expanded clone.

TRBV7-2	TRBD1	many	TRBJ2-1	TGTGCCAGCAGCTTAGGGCAGGGGGCCTACAATGAGCAGTTCTTC	CASSLGQGAYNEQFF
TRBV19	.	many	TRBJ2-7	TGTGCCAGTAGTGCAAGCCGCCGGCTCCGGGACGGGTCCTACGAGCAGTACTTC	CASSASRRLRDGSYEQYF
TRBV10-2	.	many	TRBJ2-3	TGCGCCAGCAGTGGGGGCACAGATACGCAGTATTTT	CASSGGTDTQYF
TRBV7-2	TRBD1	many	TRBJ1-1	TGTGCCAGCAGCTTAGAGAATTCCAGGGGGCGAGCTTTCTTT	CASSLENSRGRAFF
TRBV7-2	.	few	TRBJ1-5	TGTGCCAGCAGCTTAAGGCGGGGGAATCAGCCCCAGCATTTT	CASSLRRGNQPQHF
TRBV7-9	TRBD1	many	TRBJ2-7	TGTGCCAGCAGCTTAGGACAGGGGGCCTTCCACGAGCAGTACTTC	CASSLGQGAFHEQYF
TRBV28	.	medium-sized	TRBJ1-5	TGTGCCAGCAGTAGGGGTCAGCCCCAGCATTTT	CASSRGQPQHF
TRBV11-1	TRBD1	many	TRBJ1-2	TGTGCCAGCAGCCCCGGGACAGGGCGCTATGGCTACACCTTC	CASSPGTGRYGYTF
TRBV5-1	.	once	TRBJ1-2	TGCGCCAGCAGCTTGGAGTCAGGATCTGGCTACACCTTC	CASSLESGSGYTF
TRBV11-2	.	.	TRBJ2-7	TGTGCCAGCAGCCTCCGGGACTACGAGCAGTACTTC	CASSLRDYEQYF
TRBV29-1	.	many	TRBJ2-3	TGCAGCGTTCAGGTGGCTAGCGGCACAGATACGCAGTATTTT	CSVQVASGTDTQYF
TRBV28	TRBD1	many	TRBJ2-5	TGTGCCAGCAGTTTCTCTGACAGGGGGGAGACCCAGTACTTC	CASSFSDRGETQYF
TRBV29-1	TRBD1	few	TRBJ2-1	TGCAGCGTTGGGATTGACAGGGGTAATGAGCAGTTCTTC	CSVGIDRGNEQFF
TRBV5-1	.	many	TRBJ2-5	TGCGCCAGCAGCTTGGACTGGGGTGTGGAGACCCAGTACTTC	CASSLDWGVETQYF
TRBV30	TRBD1	many	TRBJ1-1	TGTGCCTGGAGTTTCGGGACAGGGGACACTGAAGCTTTCTTT	CAWSFGTGDTEAFF
TRBV9	.	medium-sized	TRBJ2-3	TGTGCCAGCAGCGTGGAAGGGTTCCTGCCCACAGATACGCAGTATTTT	CASSVEGFLPTDTQYF
TRBV4-1	.	many	TRBJ1-2	TGCGCCAGCAGCCAAGCGCGTGGGGGATTGGTTCTAGCTAACTATGGCTACACCTTC	CASSQARGGLVLANYGYTF
TRBV20-1	.	medium-sized	TRBJ2-7	TGCAGTGCTTTGACCCGGCCCTTCACTTCCTACGAGCAGTACTTC	CSALTRPFTSYEQYF
TRBV28	.	many	TRBJ1-6	TGTGCCATCGAACCGGGACCGTTGAAATCACCCCTCCACTTT	CAIEPGPLKSPLHF
TRBV29-1	.	medium-sized	TRBJ2-5	TGCAGCGTTGATAGGAATAGAAAAGAGACCCAGTACTTC	CSVDRNRKETQYF
TRBV20-1	TRBD2	many	TRBJ2-7	TGCAGTGCTAGAGATAAAACTAGCGGTACCTACGAGCAGTACTTC	CSARDKTSGTYEQYF
TRBV3-1	.	many	TRBJ2-1	TGTGCCAGCAGCCAGGAGCGAGCCTCCTACAATGAGCAGTTCTTC	CASSQERASYNEQFF
TRBV5-1	.	many	TRBJ2-3	TGCGCCAGCAGCTTGGAGGGGCCAAGGGATACGCAGTATTTT	CASSLEGPRDTQYF
TRBV28	.	once	TRBJ1-1	TGTGCCAGCAGTTTAACGAAGGGCACTGAAGCTTTCTTT	CASSLTKGTEAFF
TRBV28	.	.	TRBJ2-2	TGTGCCAGCAGTTCTACTGTCGGGGAGCTGTTTTTT	CASSSTVGELFF
TRBV6-2/TRBV6-3	.	many	TRBJ1-2	TGTGCCAGCAGTTACGGCAGTGACTATGGCTACACCTTC	CASSYGSDYGYTF
TRBV15	TRBD1	many	TRBJ2-5	TGTGCCACCAGTACGCCTACAGGGGCAGGGGGTCAAGAGACCCAGTACTTC	CATSTPTGAGGQETQYF
TRBV20-1	.	many	TRBJ2-4	TGCAGTGCTAGAGATAGATCGGGCTTAGGGGCCAAAAACATTCAGTACTTC	CSARDRSGLGAKNIQYF
TRBV7-2	TRBD1	many	TRBJ2-3	TGTGCCAGCAGCTTAGCAGGGGGCGGCTTGAATTTT	CASSLAGGGLNF
TRBV5-1	TRBD2	many	TRBJ2-1	TGCGCCAGCAGCGAGGGCCCTAGCGGAGATTACAATGAGCAGTTCTTC	CASSEGPSGDYNEQFF
TRBV4-1	.	many	TRBJ2-3	TGCGCCAGCAGCCAAGATCGGGAGCAGATAAACACAGATACGCAGTATTTT	CASSQDREQINTDTQYF
TRBV6-6	TRBD2	few	TRBJ2-2	TGTGCCAGCAGGACTAGCAACACCGGGGAGCTGTTTTTT	CASRTSNTGELFF
TRBV2	.	medium-sized	TRBJ1-2	TGTGCCAGCAGTGACCCGACCCCACTCGGCGGCTACACCTTC	CASSDPTPLGGYTF
TRBV29-1	.	many	TRBJ2-5	TGCAGCGTTGAAGCCTCGGGCCAAGAGACCCAGTACTTC	CSVEASGQETQYF
TRBV12-3/TRBV12-4	.	medium-sized	TRBJ2-3	TGTGCCAGCAGTTTAAGTACAGATACGCAGTATTTT	CASSLSTDTQYF
TRBV7-9	TRBD2	many	TRBJ2-3	TGTGCCAGCAGCCCCCGAGGTAGCGGGGGGGCCGGGGATACGCAGTATTTT	CASSPRGSGGAGDTQYF
TRBV28	TRBD2	.	TRBJ2-3	TGTGCCAGCAGTCGGCGGACTAGCGGGGGGACAGATACGCAGTATTTT	CASSRRTSGGTDTQYF
TRBV29-1	.	many	TRBJ2-4	TGCAGCGTTAAAAGTGGGGACATTCAGTACTTC	CSVKSGDIQYF
TRBV12-3/TRBV12-4	.	.	TRBJ2-3	TGTGCCAGCAGTAGTCATCTTGCCCGTCCAGATACGCAGTATTTT	CASSSHLARPDTQYF
TRBV20-1	.	medium-sized	TRBJ1-2	TGCAGTGCTAGAGATAAACAGGCTGGCTACACCTTC	CSARDKQAGYTF
TRBV2	TRBD1	few	TRBJ1-1	TGTGCCAGCAGATGGACAGGAGGAAACACTGAAGCTTTCTTT	CASRWTGGNTEAFF
TRBV28	.	many	TRBJ1-1	TGTGCCAGCAGTCGTCAGAACACTGAAGCTTTCTTT	CASSRQNTEAFF
TRBV5-1	TRBD1	medium-sized	TRBJ2-5	TGCGCCAGCAGCTTCTACGGACAGGCACAAGAGACCCAGTACTTC	CASSFYGQAQETQYF
TRBV6-6	TRBD1	many	TRBJ1-3	TGTGCCAGCAGACAGACAGGGGCAGCCGGAAACACCATATATTTT	CASRQTGAAGNTIYF
TRBV7-2	.	many	TRBJ2-4	TGTGCCAGCAGAAGCAGAAGAACGGAAAACATTCAGTACTTC	CASRSRRTENIQYF
TRBV28	.	many	TRBJ2-7	TGTGCCAGCAGTTTCCCCGCGAGTAAAGCCTACGAGCAGTACTTC	CASSFPASKAYEQYF
TRBV7-2	.	.	TRBJ1-2	TGTGCCAGCAGCTTAGCTGTCAGCTATGGCTACACCTTC	CASSLAVSYGYTF
TRBV5-1	TRBD1	.	TRBJ2-7	TGCGCCAGCAGCTCCGGTGGGACAGGGGTCTACGAGCAGTACTTC	CASSSGGTGVYEQYF
TRBV7-2	TRBD1	many	TRBJ1-2	TGTGCCAGCAGCCCACGGGACAGGGTTCTTGTTGACTATGGCTACACCTTC	CASSPRDRVLVDYGYTF
TRBV3-1	TRBD2	many	TRBJ2-1	TGTGCCAGCAGCCAGGTACTAGCGGGGGACTACAATGAGCAGTTCTTC	CASSQVLAGDYNEQFF
TRBV7-2	.	.	TRBJ2-1	TGTGCCAGCAGCTCCCAACCTGTGGGGTCCTCCAATGAGCAGTTCTTC	CASSSQPVGSSNEQFF
TRBV6-2/TRBV6-3	.	medium-sized	TRBJ2-3	TGTGCCAGCAGTTACGGTACGAGGGACGGTACAGATACGCAGTATTTT	CASSYGTRDGTDTQYF
TRBV6-5	.	many	TRBJ2-3	TGTGCCAGCAGTTACTCGGCGGGACGGACCACCACAGATACGCAGTATTTT	CASSYSAGRTTTDTQYF
TRBV20-1	TRBD2	medium-sized	TRBJ2-5	TGCAGTGCTAGAGATCCCGGGGGGGCTTTGGAGACCCAGTACTTC	CSARDPGGALETQYF
TRBV27	TRBD2	medium-sized	TRBJ2-7	TGTGCCAGCAAGACTAGCGGGAGCGTCGGCTACGAGCAGTACTTC	CASKTSGSVGYEQYF
TRBV6-2/TRBV6-3	.	many	TRBJ2-7	TGTGCCAGCAGTTATCGGCTATTCTACGAGCAGTACTTC	CASSYRLFYEQYF
TRBV18	.	many	TRBJ1-5	TGTGCCAGCTCACCACAGGGTTCGAATCAGCCCCAGCATTTT	CASSPQGSNQPQHF
TRBV12-3/TRBV12-4	.	many	TRBJ1-4	TGTGCCAGCAGACCCCGGTCAGAGAATGAAAAACTGTTTTTT	CASRPRSENEKLFF